The source of this T cell receptor beta chain is a study of cytomegalovirus exposure and HLA in healthy donors. For the study at large: Among the roughly 370 genotyped donors, just over 80% were placed in the Caucasian-associated ancestry cluster.

PCR primers comprised 60 Vbeta and 13 Jbeta primers. Sequencing was performed with immunoSEQ multiplex PCR; in TCRdb, only in-frame clones are kept and a portion is missing. Of over 150,000 clones in the sample, approximately 80% were seen once. This CDR3 is 14 amino acids long. Trimming left V 4 bases short and J 6 bases short, with 15 bases between. Germline V gives CDR1 SGHTA, CDR2 FQGNSA. The TCR sequence derives from a woman aged 50 to 60 in good health and CMV-seronegative. This sequence joins TRBV7-2 and TRBJ1-2; a possible D gene is TRBD1 (5 bases). Sequencing was carried out using PBMCs. The CDR3 DNA reads as TGTGCCAGCAGCTCGCGGGGGGAATCCAATGGCTACACCTTC. Its protein is CASSSRGESNGYTF.